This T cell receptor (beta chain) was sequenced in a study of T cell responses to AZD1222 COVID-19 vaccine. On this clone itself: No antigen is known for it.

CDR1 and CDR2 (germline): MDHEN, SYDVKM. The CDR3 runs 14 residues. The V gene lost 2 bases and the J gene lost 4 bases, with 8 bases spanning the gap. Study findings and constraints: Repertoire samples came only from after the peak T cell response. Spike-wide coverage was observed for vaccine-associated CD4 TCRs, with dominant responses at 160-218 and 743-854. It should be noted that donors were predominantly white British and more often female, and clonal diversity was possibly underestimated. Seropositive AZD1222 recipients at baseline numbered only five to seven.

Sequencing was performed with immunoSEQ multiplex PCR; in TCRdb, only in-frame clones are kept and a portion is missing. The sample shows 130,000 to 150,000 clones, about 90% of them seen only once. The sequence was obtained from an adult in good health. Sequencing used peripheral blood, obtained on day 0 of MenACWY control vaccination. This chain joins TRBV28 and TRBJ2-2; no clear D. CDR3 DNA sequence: TGTGCCAGCAGTTTAGTACAGCCCACCGGGGAGCTGTTTTTT. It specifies CASSLVQPTGELFF.